Listed here are 27 T cell receptor beta chains from one sample, sequenced in a study of control samples from healthy donors and cancer patients. The data were produced by immunoSEQ multiplex PCR, yet TCRdb's version contains in-frame clones alone and is incomplete. The repertoire has 150,000 to 200,000 clones, roughly 92% of them found once; the top ten carry 1.4%. The sample taken for sequencing was blood. The receptors come from a man under 40 in good health.

A few counts support this clone. V usage is TRBV5-6 and J usage is TRBJ1-6; weak D call: TRBD1 (5 bases). The V end was cut by 6 bases, the J end by 5 bases, with 12 bases between. The germline V gene has CDR1 SGHDT and CDR2 YYEEEE. The CDR3 covers 14 residues. The CDR3 nucleotides read TGTGCCAGCACGAGGGCAGGGAATAATTCACCCCTCCACTTT. It encodes CASTRAGNNSPLHF.

The CDR3 sequence: CASSQVWQGNQPQHF. Here the CDR3 DNA reads TGCGCCAGCAGCCAAGTCTGGCAGGGAAATCAGCCCCAGCATTTT. The chain uses TRBV4-3 and TRBJ1-5; a weak D match, TRBD1 (5 bases). Germline lookup yields CDR1 LGHNA and CDR2 YSLEER. This CDR3 comprises 15 residues. V lost 1 base and J lost 4, with 11 bases in between.

V usage is TRBV5-1 and J usage is TRBJ1-6, with TRBD1 as a possible D gene (5 bases). The CDR3 covers 17 residues. The germline CDR1 and CDR2 sequences are SGHRS and YFSETQ. V was clipped by 1 base and J by 0 bases, with 11 bases between them. The CDR3 protein is CASSLTGPSSYNSPLHF. CDR3 DNA sequence: TGCGCCAGCAGCTTGACAGGCCCGAGCTCCTATAATTCACCCCTCCACTTT.

The genes are TRBV12-3 or TRBV12-4 and TRBJ2-2, with D possibly being TRBD1 (6 bases). CDR3 size: 13 residues. With 2 bases removed from V and 8 bases from J, the gap between germline ends came to 9 bases. The CDR3 here is CASSLRGLGELFF. DNA for the CDR3: TGTGCCAGCAGTTTAAGGGGGTTGGGGGAGCTGTTTTTT.

This chain links TRBV12-5 with TRBJ2-3; D is unclear. Germline CDR1 reads LGHNT; CDR2 reads FRNRAP. The CDR3 length is 17 residues. The germline V and J ends were trimmed by 6 bases and 0 bases, with 19 bases remaining between them. The CDR3, as DNA: TGTGCTAGTGGCGGGCTGAGGCCGCTCCCTAGCACAGATACGCAGTATTTT. As protein: CASGGLRPLPSTDTQYF.

The chain carries TRBV5-1 and TRBJ1-4; D ambiguous. The germline V gene encodes CDR1 SGHRS and CDR2 YFSETQ. This CDR3 is 15 amino acids long. Trimming shortened V by 3 bases and J by 8 bases, and 17 bases separated the two germline ends. CDR3 sequence reads: CASSSGGGKGEKLFF. The CDR3 DNA is TGCGCCAGCAGCTCAGGTGGAGGCAAGGGCGAAAAACTGTTTTTT.

J is TRBJ2-1 and V is TRBV5-5; 7 nucleotides align to TRBD1. J gave up 14 bases and V 5 bases, and 19 bases lay outside the gene matches. CDR1 and CDR2 (germline): SGHKS, YYEKEE (reference sequence). The CDR3 is 15 residues long. The CDR3 reads CASRVGTDKNREEFF. The DNA for the CDR3 is TGTGCCAGCAGGGTAGGGACAGACAAAAACAGAGAGGAGTTCTTC.

V and J are TRBV7-9 and TRBJ1-2; perhaps TRBD1 as D (6 bases). This CDR3 has 17 amino acids. Germline-derived CDR1 and CDR2 are SEHNR and FQNEAQ (reference sequence). Trimming took 4 bases from V and 4 from J, leaving 22 bases between them. The CDR3 here is CASSSQTGPTSSYGYTF. In DNA, the CDR3 is TGTGCCAGCAGCTCTCAGACAGGCCCCACTTCAAGCTATGGCTACACCTTC.

The chain joins TRBV5-1 to TRBJ2-2; 9 bases line up with TRBD2. There are 17 residues in the CDR3. V dropped 3 bases and J dropped 0; count of bases not matched to a gene: 6. Per germline, CDR1 SGHRS and CDR2 YFSETQ. CDR3 region: CASSSRPSGANTGELFF. For the CDR3, the DNA is TGCGCCAGCAGCTCCAGACCTAGCGGGGCGAACACCGGGGAGCTGTTTTTT. Drawing the rest from reference TRBV5-1 and TRBJ2-2, the complete variable domain is KAGVTQTPRYLIKTRGQQVTLSCSPISGHRSVSWYQQTPGQGLQFLFEYFSETQRNKGNFPGRFSGRQFSNSRSEMNVSTLELGDSALYLCASSSRPSGANTGELFFGEGSRLTVL.

The chain carries TRBV6-6 and TRBJ2-7, with no clear D. Trimming left V 2 bases short and J 2 bases short, with 10 bases between. Per germline, CDR1 MNHNY and CDR2 SVGAGI (reference sequence). There are 14 residues in the CDR3. CDR3 in amino acids: CASSYEQATYEQYF. In DNA, the CDR3 is TGTGCCAGCAGTTACGAACAAGCCACCTACGAGCAGTACTTC.

For the CDR3, the DNA is TGTGCCAGCAGTGAAGTCAGGGGAGGAAACACCATATATTTT. Its translation is CASSEVRGGNTIYF. The rearrangement uses TRBV6-1 and TRBJ1-3; tentatively, D is TRBD1 (6 bases). The CDR3 is made up of 14 amino acids. Germline CDR1 is MNHNS and CDR2 is SASEGT. Trimming pared 1 base from V and 4 bases from J, leaving 8 bases between.

This chain joins TRBV19 and TRBJ1-2, with TRBD1 as a possible D gene (5 bases). V lost 4 bases, J lost 4 bases, and 19 bases lay in between. From germline, CDR1 is LNHDA and CDR2 SQIVND (reference sequence). The CDR3 covers 16 residues. The CDR3 here is CASSTLFRGPGYGYTF. The DNA of the CDR3 is TGTGCCAGTAGTACCCTGTTTCGGGGACCGGGCTATGGCTACACCTTC. The variable domain in full, completed from reference TRBV19 and TRBJ1-2, reads DGGITQSPKYLFRKEGQNVTLSCEQNLNHDAMYWYRQDPGQGLRLIYYSQIVNDFQKGDIAEGYSVSREKKESFPLTVTSAQKNPTAFYLCASSTLFRGPGYGYTFGSGTRLTVV.

J is TRBJ1-1 and V is TRBV7-9; D is undetermined. The CDR3 has 12 residues. Germline CDR1 and CDR2: SEHNR and FQNEAQ (reference sequence). Trimming shortened V by 1 base and J by 5 bases, and 5 bases separated the two germline ends. The CDR3, as DNA: TGTGCCAGCAGCTTAGGGGAAACTGAAGCTTTCTTT. This codes for CASSLGETEAFF.

The J gene is TRBJ1-6, the V gene TRBV7-2, with 7 bases identical to TRBD1. Germline lookup yields CDR1 SGHTA and CDR2 FQGNSA. V shed 4 bases, J shed 1 base, and the junction held 4 bases outside the gene matches. The CDR3 runs to 16 residues. CDR3 sequence: CASSWAGGSYNSPLHF. The DNA of the CDR3 is TGTGCCAGCAGCTGGGCAGGGGGGTCCTATAATTCACCCCTCCACTTT.

V usage is TRBV4-1 and J usage is TRBJ2-2; D is unresolved. Trimming took 4 bases from V and 0 from J, leaving 3 bases between them. The CDR3 totals 13 residues. Germline assignment: CDR1 MGHRA and CDR2 YSYEKL. CDR3 residues: CASSRSNTGELFF. As DNA, the CDR3 is TGCGCCAGCAGCCGGTCGAACACCGGGGAGCTGTTTTTT.

The chain recombines TRBV10-3 with TRBJ1-2, with D possibly being TRBD1 (5 bases). The CDR3 contains 15 residues. Germline-derived CDR1 and CDR2 are ENHRY and SYGVKD. Trimming pared 0 bases from V and 1 base from J, leaving 9 bases between. The CDR3 sequence: CAISESIGGNYGYTF. In nucleotides, the CDR3 is TGTGCCATCAGTGAGTCGATCGGGGGTAACTATGGCTACACCTTC.

The gene calls are TRBV7-2 and TRBJ2-3; D might be TRBD1 (5 bases). Trimming removed 7 bases from V and 2 bases from J, with 16 bases in between. Germline values: CDR1 SGHTA, CDR2 FQGNSA. The CDR3 totals 15 residues. CDR3 bases: TGTGCCAGCAACCCTGCAGGGCGGAACACAGATACGCAGTATTTT. Translating it yields CASNPAGRNTDTQYF.

A remark on this clone: One junction end does not reproduce the germline sequence, and a read error may be involved. The rearrangement uses TRBV5-6 and TRBJ2-3, with 7 bases lining up with TRBD1. The CDR3 spans 16 residues. Germline V CDR1 and CDR2: SGHDT, YYEEEE. CDR3 sequence: CASSLTRTGFTYTQYF. CDR3 sequence (DNA): TGTGCCAGCAGCCTCACTAGGACAGGCTTCACATATACGCAGTATTTT.

V is TRBV5-5 and J is TRBJ2-1; a possible D gene is TRBD2 (7 bases). This CDR3 spans 14 amino acids. CDR1 SGHKS and CDR2 YYEKEE come from the germline V gene (reference sequence). V was clipped by 7 bases and J by 4 bases, with 15 bases between them. In DNA, the CDR3 is TGTGCCAGCCACTTGGGGGGGCCTTACAATGAGCAGTTCTTC. It codes for CASHLGGPYNEQFF.

This chain uses TRBV28 with TRBJ1-4; D is unresolved. V was trimmed by 3 bases and J by 5 bases, leaving 16 bases between them. The germline V gene encodes CDR1 MDHEN and CDR2 SYDVKM. The CDR3 is 16 residues long. The CDR3 bases are TGTGCCAGCAGTTTTCTTTCGGGGAGAACGAATGAAAAACTGTTTTTT. Its translation: CASSFLSGRTNEKLFF. Full variable domain (outside the CDR3, taken from reference TRBV28 and TRBJ1-4): DVKVTQSSRYLVKRTGEKVFLECVQDMDHENMFWYRQDPGLGLRLIYFSYDVKMKEKGDIPEGYSVSREKKERFSLILESASTNQTSMYLCASSFLSGRTNEKLFFGSGTQLSVL.

This chain uses TRBV19 with TRBJ2-2; D tentatively fits TRBD1 or TRBD2 (5 bases each). Germline CDR1 and CDR2: LNHDA and SQIVND (reference sequence). This CDR3 is 17 amino acids long. V shed 6 bases and J shed 2 bases, with 19 bases lying between them. CDR3 loop: CASRLISGRINTGELFF. In DNA form, the CDR3 reads TGTGCCAGTAGACTCATATCGGGACGGATAAACACCGGGGAGCTGTTTTTT.

The chain couples TRBV10-3 to TRBJ2-7, with D possibly TRBD2 on 5 matching bases. V shed 0 bases and J shed 2 bases, with 23 bases lying between them. CDR1 is ENHRY and CDR2 is SYGVKD in the germline V gene. The CDR3 contains 19 residues. This CDR3 is CAISESLVEITRGPYEQYF. The CDR3 nucleotides are TGTGCCATCAGTGAGTCGCTCGTAGAAATTACACGGGGTCCCTACGAGCAGTACTTC.

This clone was observed once. The V call is TRBV5-1, the J call TRBJ2-7, with 8 nucleotides matching TRBD1. Looked up from germline, CDR1 is SGHRS and CDR2 is YFSETQ. The CDR3 is 15 amino acids. The V segment lost 3 bases and the J segment 2 bases; nucleotides outside the gene matches: 7. This chain's CDR3 is CASSSGRDRTYEQYF. CDR3 coding DNA: TGCGCCAGCAGCTCGGGCCGGGACAGGACCTACGAGCAGTACTTC. Using reference TRBV5-1 and TRBJ2-7 for the parts outside the CDR3, the full variable domain is KAGVTQTPRYLIKTRGQQVTLSCSPISGHRSVSWYQQTPGQGLQFLFEYFSETQRNKGNFPGRFSGRQFSNSRSEMNVSTLELGDSALYLCASSSGRDRTYEQYFGPGTRLTVT.

J is TRBJ1-2 and V is TRBV10-3, with 8 bases fitting TRBD1. With V trimmed by 3 bases and J by 4 bases, 4 bases remained unmatched. The CDR3 has 14 residues. CDR1 ENHRY and CDR2 SYGVKD come from the germline V gene. The chain's CDR3 is CAISERTGIYGYTF. The CDR3 DNA follows: TGTGCCATCAGTGAACGGACAGGGATCTATGGCTACACCTTC.

Comment on this clone: A junction end diverges from the germline sequence, so it may reflect a read error. This chain uses TRBV3-1 (or the pseudogene TRBV3-2) with TRBJ1-1; the match to TRBD1 covers 7 bases. Germline loops: CDR1 LGHDT, CDR2 YNNKEL (reference sequence). The CDR3 covers 15 residues. The CDR3: CASSQFVQGNAEAFF. CDR3 sequence (DNA): TGTGCCAGCAGCCAATTCGTACAGGGGAACGCTGAAGCTTTCTTT.

The chain's CDR3 is CASSESVQEAFF. In DNA form, the CDR3 reads TGCGCCAGCAGTGAGTCGGTCCAGGAAGCTTTCTTT. This chain joins TRBV10-2 and TRBJ1-1; no firm D call. Trimming left V 0 bases short and J 8 bases short, with 7 bases between. The CDR3 covers 12 residues. CDR1 WSHSY and CDR2 SAAADI come from the germline V gene.

CDR3 coding DNA: TGTGCCAGCAGTAGCCTCGGGACGCAATATGGCTACACCTTC. Protein: CASSSLGTQYGYTF. V is TRBV2 and J is TRBJ1-2, with a tentative D call TRBD1 (5 bases). The CDR3 loop spans 14 amino acids. Trimming removed 5 bases at V and 5 bases at J, with 15 bases between. Germline V gene lookup returns CDR1 SNHLY and CDR2 FYNNEI.